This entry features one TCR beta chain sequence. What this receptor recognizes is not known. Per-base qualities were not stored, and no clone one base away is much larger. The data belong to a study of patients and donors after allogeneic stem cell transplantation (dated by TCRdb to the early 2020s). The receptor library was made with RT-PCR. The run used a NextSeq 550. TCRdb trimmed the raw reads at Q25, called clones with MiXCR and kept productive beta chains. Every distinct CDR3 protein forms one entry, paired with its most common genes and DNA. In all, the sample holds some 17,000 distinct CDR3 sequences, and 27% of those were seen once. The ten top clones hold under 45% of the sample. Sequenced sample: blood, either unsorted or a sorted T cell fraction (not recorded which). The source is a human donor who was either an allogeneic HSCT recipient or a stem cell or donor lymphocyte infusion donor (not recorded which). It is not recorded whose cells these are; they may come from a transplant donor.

The CDR3 in this case is CASSLSSAGYTF. The DNA sequence reads TGTGCCAGCAGTTTATCCTCGGCAGGCTACACCTTC. Here the chain combines TRBV28 and TRBJ1-2, with the D gene not clear enough to name. Inclusive of the bounding cysteine and phenylalanine, the CDR3 is 12 residues long. Just CDR3 DNA is preserved here, 36 bases in frame from base 1. CDR1 and CDR2, per the germline V gene, are MDHEN and SYDVKM. V was cut back by 1 base and J by 8 bases, leaving a gap of 8 bases between them.